Following are 15 T cell receptor beta chains from one sample sequenced in a study of T-cell memory formation after mild COVID-19. TCRdb reprocessed the 5' RACE reads via MiXCR and lists one record per CDR3 protein. In the table there are about 280,000 distinct CDR3 sequences, less than 9.5% of which are singletons. The specimen was PBMCs or a T cell subset sorted from them (not recorded which). These receptors were collected from a man aged 18-30 years who had mild COVID-19 (a few samples of this study predate the infection). Cell type and time point are not known.

This clonotype was detected many times. This chain links TRBV6-4 with TRBJ2-3; 8 nucleotides align to TRBD1. This CDR3 comprises 15 residues. With 3 bases clipped from V and 4 bases from J, the junction kept 6 bases outside the gene matches. CDR1 and CDR2 from the germline V gene are MRHNA and SNTAGT. The CDR3 DNA follows: TGTGCCAGCAGTGAAGCAGGGGGCGCCCCAGATACGCAGTATTTT. Translated, it gives CASSEAGGAPDTQYF.

The gene calls are TRBV5-1 and TRBJ1-2; D is perhaps TRBD1 (5 bases). Looked up from germline, CDR1 is SGHRS and CDR2 is YFSETQ. The CDR3 sequence is 15 residues long. Trimming took 2 bases from V and 7 from J, leaving 18 bases between them. DNA of the CDR3: TGCGCCAGCAGCTTACCTCCTCAGGGACGTTTTGGCTACACCTTC. Protein product: CASSLPPQGRFGYTF.

This clonotype was observed many times. The chain carries TRBV5-5 and TRBJ1-1, with TRBD1 matching 7 bases. The CDR3 length is 16 residues. J lost 0 bases, V lost 4 bases, and 9 bases had no gene match. CDR1 is SGHKS, CDR2 YYEKEE, per germline (reference sequence). The CDR3 bases are TGTGCCAGCAGCCGGCCTCCCCAGGGGGTGAACACTGAAGCTTTCTTT. Translating it yields CASSRPPQGVNTEAFF.

This chain links TRBV30 with TRBJ1-1; D is possibly TRBD1 (5 bases). The CDR3 is 14 residues long. Between the trimmed V and J ends, which lost 4 bases and 1 base, there was a span of 13 bases. CDR1 and CDR2 from the germline V gene are GTSNPN and SVGIG (reference sequence). In DNA, the CDR3 is TGTGCCTGGAAAAGGGACCGCTCGAACACTGAAGCTTTCTTT. This codes for CAWKRDRSNTEAFF.

This clonotype was counted a few times. The chain joins TRBV20-1 to TRBJ2-3, with no clear D. The CDR3 has 12 amino acids. Germline CDR1 is DFQATT and CDR2 is SNEGSKA (reference sequence). V dropped 6 bases and J dropped 1 base, with 8 bases sitting between them. DNA for the CDR3: TGCAGTGCCGAGTCGGGCACAGATACGCAGTATTTT. It codes for CSAESGTDTQYF.

This clonotype was detected only a few times. V usage is TRBV7-2 and J usage is TRBJ2-7; D gene unclear. Germline-derived CDR1 and CDR2 are SGHTA and FQGNSA. Trimming left V 5 bases short and J 9 bases short, with 14 bases between. The CDR3 is 12 residues long. The CDR3 nucleotides are TGTGCCAGCAGCCGTCCCAGGATACGGCAGTACTTC. Its translation: CASSRPRIRQYF.

This clonotype was observed a handful of times. V usage is TRBV9 and J usage is TRBJ2-1; 8 bases map to TRBD2. The CDR3 is 16 amino acids. CDR1 and CDR2 (germline): SGDLS, YYNGEE. J gave up 9 bases and V 3 bases, and 14 bases lay outside the gene matches. As DNA, the CDR3 is TGTGCCAGCAGCGCATCGGGGGGGCCTTCAAGTGGTGAGCAGTTCTTC. This translates into CASSASGGPSSGEQFF.

Many counts were recorded for this clonotype. The chain joins TRBV20-1 to TRBJ1-1, with D perhaps TRBD1 (6 bases). Trimming shortened V by 4 bases and J by 6 bases, and 12 bases separated the two germline ends. The CDR3 loop spans 12 amino acids. Germline CDR1 and CDR2: DFQATT and SNEGSKA (reference sequence). The CDR3 bases are TGCAGTGCTAACCGACAGGCCTCTGAAGCTTTCTTT. Residues: CSANRQASEAFF.

This clonotype occurred many times. J is TRBJ1-2 and V is TRBV5-1, with unresolved D. Germline lookup yields CDR1 SGHRS and CDR2 YFSETQ. V was clipped by 2 bases and J by 3 bases, with 8 bases between them. There are 13 residues in the CDR3. CDR3 sequence (DNA): TGCGCCAGCAGCTTCACAGAGGACTATGGCTACACCTTC. Translated, it gives CASSFTEDYGYTF. Together with reference TRBV5-1 and TRBJ1-2, the CDR3 gives the full variable domain: KAGVTQTPRYLIKTRGQQVTLSCSPISGHRSVSWYQQTPGQGLQFLFEYFSETQRNKGNFPGRFSGRQFSNSRSEMNVSTLELGDSALYLCASSFTEDYGYTFGSGTRLTVV.

The J gene is TRBJ2-6, the V gene TRBV7-9, with D perhaps being TRBD1 or TRBD2 (5 bases each). Germline V gives CDR1 SEHNR, CDR2 FQNEAQ (reference sequence). Trimming stripped 5 bases from V and 0 bases from J, with 14 bases between. The length of the CDR3 is 17 residues. Here the CDR3 reads CASSEGRHSSGANVLTF. The CDR3 bases are TGTGCCAGCAGCGAGGGACGGCATAGCTCTGGGGCCAACGTCCTGACTTTC.

The chain combines TRBV6-7 with TRBJ1-2, with unresolved D. TRBV6-7 qualifies as an ORF whose function is uncertain. With 6 bases removed from V and 6 bases from J, the gap between germline ends came to 8 bases. This CDR3 has 11 residues. CDR3 coding DNA: TGTGCCAGCAGGGGTAGTGATGGCTACACCTTC. It is translated as CASRGSDGYTF.

The V and J genes are TRBV6-2 or TRBV6-3 and TRBJ1-5; 7 bases are a match to TRBD1. The CDR3 is made up of 18 amino acids. Germline values: CDR1 MNHEY, CDR2 SVGEGT. The V gene end was trimmed by 2 bases and the J gene end by 0 bases; junction bases not matched to a gene: 10. CDR3 amino acids: CASSYRLGQLYSNQPQHF. The CDR3 DNA is TGTGCCAGCAGTTACCGACTGGGACAGCTTTATAGCAATCAGCCCCAGCATTTT.

The chain combines TRBV3-2 with TRBJ2-2; the table assigns TRBD1, which was not confirmed against the DNA. TRBV3-2 is tagged as a pseudogene. The CDR3 consists of 15 residues. CDR3 residues: CASSQTGASTGELFF. DNA for the CDR3: TGTGCCAGCAGCCAGACAGGGGCGAGTACCGGGGAGCTGTTTTTT.

This clonotype turned up a few times. Relative to the germline gene, one junction end is altered; a read error may explain this. V and J are TRBV7-9 and TRBJ1-5; 9 bases match TRBD1. Germline-derived CDR1 and CDR2 are SEHNR and FQNEAQ (reference sequence). The CDR3 has 15 amino acids. CDR3 sequence: CASSSGQGSSQPQHF. CDR3 DNA sequence: TGTGCCAGCAGCTCCGGACAGGGGAGCAGTCAGCCCCAGCATTTT.

The chain couples TRBV5-6 to TRBJ2-3; 8 bases are shared with TRBD1. V lost 5 bases and J lost 4; bases outside the gene matches: 9. This CDR3 region has 15 residues. CDR1 SGHDT and CDR2 YYEEEE come from the germline V gene. The CDR3, as DNA: TGTGCCAGCAGGGGGACAGGACGCGCTTCAGATACGCAGTATTTT. Its protein product is CASRGTGRASDTQYF.